The 8 T cell receptor beta chains below come from one sample, sequenced in a study of T cell responses to AZD1222 COVID-19 vaccine. Sequencing used immunoSEQ multiplex PCR; TCRdb keeps in-frame clones, though not all of them. The sample yields 100,000 to 150,000 clones, approximately 90% seen once. The source material was peripheral blood, sampled on day 0 of AZD1222 vaccination. Receptors originate from an adult in good health.

This clone was seen only once. The CDR3 loop reads CASSQDHLRALNTEAFF. In nucleotides, the CDR3 is TGCGCCAGCAGCCAAGATCATTTGAGGGCCCTGAACACTGAAGCTTTCTTT. V and J are TRBV4-1 and TRBJ1-1; D ambiguous. This CDR3 has 17 amino acids. Per germline, CDR1 MGHRA and CDR2 YSYEKL. The V gene lost 0 bases and the J gene lost 0 bases, with 14 bases spanning the gap.

The chain couples TRBV3-1 (or the pseudogene TRBV3-2) to TRBJ1-2, with D tentatively TRBD1 (5 bases). This CDR3 comprises 14 residues. CDR1 LGHDT and CDR2 YNNKEL come from the germline V gene (reference sequence). Trimming took 1 base from V and 8 from J, leaving 14 bases between them. This CDR3 is CASSQGARAGGYTF. CDR3 nucleotide sequence: TGTGCCAGCAGCCAAGGGGCCAGGGCAGGCGGCTACACCTTC.

The J gene is TRBJ2-2, the V gene TRBV9; 14 nucleotides line up with TRBD2. The CDR3 sequence is 18 residues long. V dropped 4 bases and J dropped 5; count of bases not matched to a gene: 10. CDR1 is SGDLS, CDR2 YYNGEE, per germline. This chain's CDR3 is CASSPTRLAGGRTGELFF. DNA of the CDR3: TGTGCCAGCAGCCCAACCCGACTAGCGGGGGGGCGGACCGGGGAGCTGTTTTTT.

V is TRBV4-1 and J is TRBJ1-5; 8 bases align to TRBD1. The CDR3 consists of 15 residues. The germline V gene encodes CDR1 MGHRA and CDR2 YSYEKL. Trimming removed 3 bases from V and 9 bases from J; junction bases left unmatched: 10. The CDR3 sequence: CASSQGGVTGGPQHF. Written as DNA, the CDR3 is TGCGCCAGCAGCCAGGGTGGGGTTACAGGGGGGCCCCAGCATTTT.

The chain has TRBV6-1 and TRBJ1-4; D gene ambiguous. Trimming cost V 0 bases and J 3 bases, with 11 bases left between them. CDR3 length: 16 amino acids. The V gene's germline CDR1 is MNHNS and CDR2 SASEGT. CDR3 amino acids: CASSEAPGVANEKLFF. CDR3 nucleotide sequence: TGTGCCAGCAGTGAAGCGCCGGGAGTTGCTAATGAAAAACTGTTTTTT.

V usage is TRBV28 and J usage is TRBJ1-2; D unresolved. Germline V gives CDR1 MDHEN, CDR2 SYDVKM. V was clipped by 2 bases and J by 3 bases, with 10 bases between them. There are 14 residues in the CDR3. The CDR3 sequence: CASSLPGEYYGYTF. The CDR3, as DNA: TGTGCCAGCAGTTTACCCGGGGAGTACTATGGCTACACCTTC.

This sequence joins TRBV7-3 and TRBJ2-1, with 12 bases identical to TRBD2. The CDR3 length is 13 residues. Losses at the gene ends were 11 bases for V and 6 bases for J; bases not matched to a gene: 5. Germline V gives CDR1 SGHTA, CDR2 FQGTGA. The CDR3 region has the DNA TGTGCCCCCGGACTAGCGGGAACCAATGAGCAGTTCTTC. Its translation is CAPGLAGTNEQFF.

The sample holds one count of this clone. The J gene is TRBJ2-4, the V gene TRBV3-1 (or the pseudogene TRBV3-2); D is ambiguous. CDR3 length: 12 amino acids. CDR1 LGHDT and CDR2 YNNKEL come from the germline V gene (reference sequence). V gave up 6 bases and J gave up 8 bases, with 11 bases separating them. The CDR3 here is CASSWRRDIQYF. CDR3 bases: TGTGCCAGCAGTTGGAGAAGGGACATTCAGTACTTC.